This TCR beta chain was sequenced during a study of blood T cell repertoires in COVID-19. Study summary: COVID-19 samples from acute and convalescent phases originated in the United States, Italy and Spain. The cDNA or gDNA used as material had been derived from T cells, B-cell-depleted T cells, or PBMCs.

As handled by the study authors: Reference gene primer amplification in the assay estimated nucleated cell counts. Generated by immunoSEQ multiplex PCR, the TCRdb table keeps only in-frame clones and is missing some. V and J calls and clone size are those listed in that table; D and trimming were worked out from the DNA. This repertoire shows about 300,000 clones, about nine tenths found once; its top ten account for 5.5% to 8.5%. This CDR3 comprises 16 residues. V trimming: 4 bases; J trimming: 6 bases; junction bases outside the gene matches: 11. Germline V gene lookup returns CDR1 SGHRS and CDR2 YFSETQ.

The TCR originated in a woman between 25 and 40 years old who had recovered from COVID-19. The genes are TRBV5-1 and TRBJ2-3; 10 bases align to TRBD1. Sequencing input: peripheral blood. The CDR3 loop reads CASSQRDRGFRDTQYF. Here the CDR3 DNA reads TGCGCCAGCAGCCAACGGGACAGGGGATTTCGGGATACGCAGTATTTT.